The sequence of this T cell receptor beta chain was determined in a study of blood T cell repertoires in COVID-19. Overall study: Acute and convalescent COVID-19 samples came from the United States, Italy and Spain. PBMCs, B-cell-depleted T cells, or T cells were the source of the cDNA or gDNA that made up the material.

Patients from Seattle were sampled longitudinally, starting during active infection. Original data processing: Amplified reference gene primers provided the basis for estimating nucleated cell counts. The repertoire was sequenced with immunoSEQ multiplex PCR; TCRdb's copy has only in-frame clones and lacks some. Clone size and V and J calls were adopted from that table, with D and trimming inferred from the DNA. This table has approximately 480,000 clones, roughly 87% appearing once. The germline V and J ends were trimmed by 0 bases and 4 bases, with 13 bases remaining between them. CDR3 length: 15 residues. The germline V gene encodes CDR1 SGHNT and CDR2 YYREEE (reference sequence).

The sequencing input was peripheral blood. The clonotype was recovered from a man between 18 and 29 years old with COVID-19, enrolled during active disease. V and J are TRBV5-4 and TRBJ1-1; D ambiguous. The CDR3 region has the DNA TGTGCCAGCAGCTTGGCCACCGGAGAGGGCACTGAAGCTTTCTTT. Translated, it gives CASSLATGEGTEAFF.